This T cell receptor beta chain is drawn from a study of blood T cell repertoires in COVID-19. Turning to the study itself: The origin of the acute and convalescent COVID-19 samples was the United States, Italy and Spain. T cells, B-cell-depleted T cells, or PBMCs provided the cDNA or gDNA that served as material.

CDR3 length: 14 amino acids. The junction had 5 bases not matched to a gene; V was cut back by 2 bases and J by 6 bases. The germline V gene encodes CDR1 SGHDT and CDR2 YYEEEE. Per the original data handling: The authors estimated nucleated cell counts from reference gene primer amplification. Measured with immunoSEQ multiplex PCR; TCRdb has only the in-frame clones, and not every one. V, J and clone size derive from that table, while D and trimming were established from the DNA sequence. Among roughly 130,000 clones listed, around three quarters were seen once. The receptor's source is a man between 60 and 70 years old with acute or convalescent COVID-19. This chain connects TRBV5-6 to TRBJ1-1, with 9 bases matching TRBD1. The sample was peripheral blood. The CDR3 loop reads CASSFGTGSPEAFF. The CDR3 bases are TGTGCCAGCAGCTTCGGGACAGGGTCACCTGAAGCTTTCTTT.